Sequencing of this TCR beta chain was carried out in a study of blood T cell repertoires in COVID-19. CDR3 length equals 13 residues. CDR1 and CDR2 from the germline V gene are MDHEN and SYDVKM. The ends lost 6 bases at V and 7 bases at J; junction bases unmatched: 8. Clones were sequenced by immunoSEQ multiplex PCR, and TCRdb holds only the in-frame ones, with some missing. The sample lists hundreds of thousands of clones; around 86% were seen once. This receptor was identified in a woman aged 45-65 years with COVID-19, enrolled during active disease. The specimen sequenced was peripheral blood. This chain uses TRBV28 with TRBJ1-2; TRBD1 aligns across 7 bases. CDR3: CASSPDRVVGYTF. The CDR3 DNA follows: TGTGCCAGCAGCCCTGACAGGGTCGTTGGCTACACCTTC.